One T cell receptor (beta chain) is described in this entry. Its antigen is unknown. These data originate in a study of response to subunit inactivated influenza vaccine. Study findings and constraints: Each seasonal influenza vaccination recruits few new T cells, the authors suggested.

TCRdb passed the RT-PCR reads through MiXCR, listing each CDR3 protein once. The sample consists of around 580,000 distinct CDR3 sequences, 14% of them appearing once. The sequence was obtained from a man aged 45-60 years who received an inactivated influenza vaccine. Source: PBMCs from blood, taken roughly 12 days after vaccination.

The CDR3 reads CASSVAGTGASYEQYF. In DNA, the CDR3 is TGTGCCAGCAGCGTAGCCGGGACAGGGGCATCCTACGAGCAGTACTTC. The chain links TRBV9 to TRBJ2-7; the match to TRBD1 covers 10 bases. The V gene's germline CDR1 is SGDLS and CDR2 YYNGEE. With V trimmed by 0 bases and J by 1 base, 4 bases remained unmatched. The length of the CDR3 is 16 residues.